These 26 T cell receptor beta chains share one sample of origin, sequenced in a study of shared clonotypes between healthy human individuals. Generated by immunoSEQ multiplex PCR, the TCRdb table keeps only in-frame clones and is missing some. The sample includes fewer than 600,000 clones, around 76% of them seen just once. The sample consisted of PBMCs. The receptor set was obtained from a middle-aged woman in good health. Some clones in this sample may be carry-over from other donors' samples.

This chain uses TRBV5-4 with TRBJ2-2; 7 positions agree with TRBD1. The CDR3 has 15 residues. Trimming removed 4 bases from V and 1 base from J; junction bases left unmatched: 4. Germline CDR1 and CDR2: SGHNT and YYREEE (reference sequence). CDR3 residues: CASSPGTENTGELFF. The CDR3 coding sequence is TGTGCCAGCAGCCCCGGGACAGAGAACACCGGGGAGCTGTTTTTT.

V gene TRBV27 combines with J gene TRBJ2-1; 15 positions agree with TRBD2. V lost 5 bases to trimming and J lost 8 bases; unmatched junction nucleotides: 4. In germline, CDR1 is MNHEY, CDR2 SMNVEV (reference sequence). The CDR3 is 15 residues long. CDR3: CASSPGLAGGDEQFF. The DNA of the CDR3 is TGTGCCAGCAGTCCCGGACTAGCGGGAGGGGATGAGCAGTTCTTC.

The rearrangement joins TRBV2 to TRBJ1-6, with D unclear. Trimming removed 4 bases at V and 7 bases at J, with 2 bases between. Germline V gives CDR1 SNHLY, CDR2 FYNNEI. This CDR3 comprises 11 residues. The CDR3 protein is CASSVNSPLHF. CDR3 bases: TGTGCCAGCAGTGTAAATTCACCCCTCCACTTT.

DNA for the CDR3: TGTGCCACCAGCAGACGGACAGGGCTGGGGACAGATACGCAGTATTTT. Protein product: CATSRRTGLGTDTQYF. The rearrangement joins TRBV15 to TRBJ2-3, with 8 positions matching TRBD1. The CDR3 has 16 residues. Looked up from germline, CDR1 is LNHNV and CDR2 is YYDKDF (reference sequence). V gave up 2 bases and J gave up 3 bases; unmatched junction bases: 7.

The CDR3 sequence is CASSPDGVGNYGYTF. The CDR3 nucleotides are TGCGCCAGCAGCCCGGACGGGGTCGGGAACTATGGCTACACCTTC. The V gene is TRBV5-1, the J gene TRBJ1-2; D unclear. The CDR3 is made up of 15 amino acids. Germline V gene data show CDR1 as SGHRS and CDR2 as YFSETQ. V was clipped by 4 bases and J by 2 bases, with 15 bases between them.

The chain carries TRBV5-1 and TRBJ2-1; TRBD2 matches at 8 bases. V trimming: 0 bases; J trimming: 0 bases; junction bases outside the gene matches: 5. The CDR3 length is 17 residues. Germline values: CDR1 SGHRS, CDR2 YFSETQ. CDR3 nucleotide sequence: TGCGCCAGCAGCTTGGTTAGCGGGACAAGCTCCTACAATGAGCAGTTCTTC. Its protein is CASSLVSGTSSYNEQFF.

Notes on this clone: A junction end diverges from the germline sequence, so it may reflect a read error. This chain connects TRBV4-1 to TRBJ2-1; the match to TRBD2 covers 12 bases. Germline lookup yields CDR1 MGHRA and CDR2 YSYEKL. This CDR3 comprises 19 residues. The CDR3 region has the DNA TGCGCCAGCAGCCAAAGCTTGTTACTAGCGGGAGGTATCTACGATGAGCAGTTCTTC. Amino acid sequence: CASSQSLLLAGGIYDEQFF.

Turning to this clone: Other DNA sequences within the sample encode an identical CDR3. This chain links TRBV30 with TRBJ1-6; TRBD1 matches 7 bases. Germline CDR1 and CDR2: GTSNPN and SVGIG (reference sequence). The V and J ends lost 5 bases and 10 bases, in that order; junction bases with no gene match: 5. The CDR3 has 12 amino acids. As DNA, the CDR3 is TGTGCCTGGGACAGGGAAGGATCACCCCTCCACTTT. This codes for CAWDREGSPLHF.

This chain connects TRBV6-1 to TRBJ2-1; D gene uncertain. Germline lookup yields CDR1 MNHNS and CDR2 SASEGT. V was trimmed by 1 base and J by 3 bases, leaving 7 bases between them. The length of the CDR3 is 14 residues. The CDR3 loop reads CASSEDADYNEQFF. In DNA, the CDR3 is TGTGCCAGCAGTGAAGATGCGGACTACAATGAGCAGTTCTTC.

The rearrangement links TRBV9 to TRBJ1-4; 10 nucleotides align to TRBD1. Germline-derived CDR1 and CDR2 are SGDLS and YYNGEE. J gave up 0 bases and V 6 bases, and 8 bases lay outside the gene matches. The CDR3 runs to 17 residues. DNA of the CDR3: TGTGCCAGCATAGGGGACAGGGGTCCCGCAACTAATGAAAAACTGTTTTTT. It encodes CASIGDRGPATNEKLFF.

This clone was detected once. The gene calls are TRBV5-1 and TRBJ2-7; 13 nucleotides match TRBD2. The CDR3 runs 17 residues. Germline V CDR1 and CDR2: SGHRS, YFSETQ. V trimming: 2 bases; J trimming: 1 base; junction bases outside the gene matches: 6. DNA for the CDR3: TGCGCCAGCAGCTTCCGAACTAGCGGGAGGGCGTCCTACGAGCAGTACTTC. Protein sequence: CASSFRTSGRASYEQYF.

The chain joins TRBV7-8 to TRBJ2-7; TRBD2 aligns across 13 bases. Germline V gene lookup returns CDR1 SGHVS and CDR2 FQNEAQ. The CDR3 runs to 17 residues. Trimming removed 1 base from V and 3 bases from J; junction bases left unmatched: 6. The CDR3 sequence: CASSLVWTSGRDYEQYF. The CDR3 nucleotides read TGTGCCAGCAGCTTAGTGTGGACTAGCGGGAGAGACTACGAGCAGTACTTC.

The chain links TRBV7-6 to TRBJ2-5; 7 bases agree with TRBD2. This CDR3 contains 16 residues. V shed 1 base, J shed 5 bases, and the junction held 10 bases outside the gene matches. Germline V CDR1 and CDR2: SGHVS, FNYEAQ. CDR3 in DNA: TGTGCCAGCAGCTTAGGACTAGCAGTCTTTAGGGAGACCCAGTACTTC. Translating it yields CASSLGLAVFRETQYF.

This clone was recorded once. The chain joins TRBV2 to TRBJ2-1, with 9 positions matching TRBD1. The ends lost 3 bases at V and 7 bases at J; junction bases unmatched: 1. Germline values: CDR1 SNHLY, CDR2 FYNNEI. This CDR3 is built from 13 residues. The DNA of the CDR3 is TGTGCCAGCAGTGAGGACAGGGGTAATGAGCAGTTCTTC. This encodes CASSEDRGNEQFF.

A word on this clone: This may come from a read error, since a much larger clone is one base off. Additional DNA sequences in this sample encode the identical CDR3. The V and J genes are TRBV4-1 and TRBJ2-3; tentative D call: TRBD1 (5 bases). The length of the CDR3 is 17 residues. Trimming removed 0 bases at V and 3 bases at J, with 16 bases between. CDR1 MGHRA and CDR2 YSYEKL come from the germline V gene. This chain's CDR3 is CASSQDLQSGYTDTQYF. The CDR3 bases are TGCGCCAGCAGCCAAGATCTTCAGTCAGGGTATACAGATACGCAGTATTTT.

The chain combines TRBV19 with TRBJ2-5, with D hard to call. The V end was cut by 4 bases, the J end by 4 bases, with 13 bases between. There are 14 residues in the CDR3. Germline CDR1 and CDR2: LNHDA and SQIVND (reference sequence). This chain's CDR3 is CASSTGNGPETQYF. The DNA for the CDR3 is TGTGCCAGTAGTACAGGAAACGGGCCAGAGACCCAGTACTTC.

This clone was counted only a few times. The CDR3 DNA is TGTGCCAGCAGTGCATGGGACAGAACGGTTGAAGCTTTCTTT. It codes for CASSAWDRTVEAFF. The chain joins TRBV27 to TRBJ1-1, with TRBD1 identical over 7 bases. Germline V gene lookup returns CDR1 MNHEY and CDR2 SMNVEV (reference sequence). This CDR3 comprises 14 residues. J gave up 7 bases and V 5 bases, and 10 bases lay outside the gene matches.

The chain joins TRBV6-5 to TRBJ1-1; maybe TRBD1 (6 bases). The CDR3 contains 13 residues. Germline V gene data show CDR1 as MNHEY and CDR2 as SVGAGI. Trimming shortened V by 6 bases and J by 3 bases, and 11 bases separated the two germline ends. DNA for the CDR3: TGTGCCAGCAGCGAAAACAGGGACACTGAAGCTTTCTTT. This gives the protein CASSENRDTEAFF.

The chain links TRBV5-1 to TRBJ1-4, with 11 bases aligning to TRBD1. V gave up 1 base and J gave up 5 bases; unmatched junction bases: 4. The CDR3 is made up of 16 amino acids. The germline CDR1 and CDR2 sequences are SGHRS and YFSETQ. The CDR3 reads CASSLPGTGGNEKLFF. CDR3 sequence (DNA): TGCGCCAGCAGCTTGCCTGGGACAGGGGGAAATGAAAAACTGTTTTTT.

The genes are TRBV2 and TRBJ1-5; D ambiguous. The CDR3 consists of 15 residues. The germline gives CDR1 SNHLY, CDR2 FYNNEI. The V and J ends lost 1 base and 0 bases respectively, with 7 bases between them. The DNA of the CDR3 is TGTGCCAGCAGTGAAGACTTGTTTAGCAATCAGCCCCAGCATTTT. Amino acid sequence: CASSEDLFSNQPQHF.

The chain carries TRBV11-1 and TRBJ2-1; maybe TRBD2 (6 bases). Trimming stripped 1 base from V and 10 bases from J, with 14 bases between. Germline values: CDR1 SGHAT, CDR2 FQDESV (reference sequence). This CDR3 has 14 residues. This CDR3 reads CASSLVADLGEQFF. DNA for the CDR3: TGTGCCAGCAGCTTAGTAGCGGATTTAGGAGAGCAGTTCTTC.

The chain carries TRBV9 and TRBJ2-1; D is perhaps TRBD1 or TRBD2 (5 bases each). The CDR3 consists of 15 residues. V was cut by 0 bases and J by 4 bases, with 11 bases left in between. Germline V gene data show CDR1 as SGDLS and CDR2 as YYNGEE. The CDR3, as DNA: TGTGCCAGCAGCGTAGAAACCGGGACGTACAATGAGCAGTTCTTC. Translating it yields CASSVETGTYNEQFF. Full variable domain (outside the CDR3, taken from reference TRBV9 and TRBJ2-1): DSGVTQTPKHLITATGQRVTLRCSPRSGDLSVYWYQQSLDQGLQFLIQYYNGEERAKGNILERFSAQQFPDLHSELNLSSLELGDSALYFCASSVETGTYNEQFFGPGTRLTVL.

The chain links TRBV2 to TRBJ2-2; no clear D. The germline CDR1 and CDR2 sequences are SNHLY and FYNNEI. The CDR3 runs 15 residues. The V and J ends lost 2 bases and 5 bases respectively, with 12 bases between them. CDR3 sequence reads: CASSEYGPTTGELFF. DNA for the CDR3: TGTGCCAGCAGTGAATACGGCCCAACTACCGGGGAGCTGTTTTTT.

As to this clone: At one end the junction does not follow the germline gene, possibly because of a read error. CDR3 region: CVSSVHRGLRGTEAFF. The CDR3 DNA reads TGTGTCAGCAGTGTACACAGGGGGCTCAGGGGAACTGAAGCTTTCTTT. The rearrangement uses TRBV27 and TRBJ1-1, with TRBD1 matching 9 bases. The CDR3 spans 16 residues. The germline CDR1 and CDR2 sequences are MNHEY and SMNVEV (reference sequence).

Remarks on this clone: A far larger clone is just one base off, so this is likely a read error. The CDR3 coding sequence is TGTGCCAGCAGCCGAGTGCCTTTCTACGAGCAGTACTTC. It yields the protein CASSRVPFYEQYF. V and J are TRBV7-2 and TRBJ2-7; D remains unclear. Germline V gene data show CDR1 as SGHTA and CDR2 as FQGNSA. The length of the CDR3 is 13 residues. V lost 5 bases and J 3 bases, leaving 11 bases between the germline ends. The full variable domain, with the rest looked up from reference TRBV7-2 and TRBJ2-7, is GAGVSQSPSNKVTEKGKDVELRCDPISGHTALYWYRQSLGQGLEFLIYFQGNSAPDKSGLPSDRFSAERTGGSVSTLTIQRTQQEDSAVYLCASSRVPFYEQYFGPGTRLTVT.

This clone was observed a single time. The V and J genes are TRBV18 and TRBJ1-1, with a possible D match to TRBD1 (5 bases). Germline V gene sequence: CDR1 KGHSH, CDR2 LQKENI. The CDR3 covers 15 residues. Trimming shortened V by 6 bases and J by 5 bases, and 19 bases separated the two germline ends. As DNA, the CDR3 is TGTGCCAGCTCCAGTGGAGGGGACGGGCAAACTGAAGCTTTCTTT. Translation gives CASSSGGDGQTEAFF.